The T cell receptor (beta chain) described here comes from a study of blood T cell repertoires in COVID-19. Across the study: T cells, B-cell-depleted T cells, or PBMCs provided the cDNA or gDNA that served as material.

The CDR3 covers 14 residues. V lost 3 bases, J lost 7 bases, and 8 bases stayed unmatched. Germline CDR1 SGHRS, CDR2 YFSETQ. As handled by the study authors: By means of reference gene primer amplification, nucleated cell counts were estimated. Libraries were prepared by immunoSEQ multiplex PCR; TCRdb keeps only in-frame clonotypes and omits some of them. D and trimming were read from the DNA, whereas the V and J calls and clone size are those reported in that table. The sample lists 150,000 to 200,000 clones, more than 85% occurring once. Sequenced sample: peripheral blood. The chain carries TRBV5-1 and TRBJ2-7; TRBD1 matches 9 bases. The source is a man between 18 and 35 years old with acute or convalescent COVID-19. CDR3 in amino acids: CASSSGQGAGEQYV. CDR3 DNA sequence: TGCGCCAGCAGCTCGGGACAGGGAGCGGGAGAGCAGTACGTC.